This T cell receptor (beta chain) was found in a study of PD-1 blockade in classical Hodgkin lymphoma. This clone turned up a few times. All patients experienced relapse after autologous stem cell transplantation, and brentuximab vedotin exposure was variable. Trimming stripped 0 bases from V and 4 bases from J, with 7 bases between. CDR3 size: 14 residues. The V gene's germline CDR1 is MGHDK and CDR2 SYGVNS. Produced via immunoSEQ multiplex PCR; TCRdb's table is partial and in-frame only. The table lists about 110,000 clones, roughly nine tenths of them singletons. The sequence derives from a human donor with classical Hodgkin lymphoma. Sequencing was performed on peripheral blood mononuclear cells (PBMCs), taken before the second cycle of nivolumab. The J gene is TRBJ1-5, the V gene TRBV25-1; D is uncertain. The CDR3 spells CASSEYAGNQPQHF. The CDR3, as DNA: TGTGCCAGCAGTGAATATGCCGGGAATCAGCCCCAGCATTTT.